Sequencing of this T cell receptor (beta chain) was carried out in a study of blood T cell repertoires in COVID-19. Study background: The origin of the acute and convalescent COVID-19 samples was the United States, Italy and Spain. The cDNA or gDNA used as material had been derived from T cells, B-cell-depleted T cells, or PBMCs.

Details on this clone: Other DNA sequences from this sample encode an identical CDR3 as well.

Losses at the gene ends were 5 bases for V and 7 bases for J; bases not matched to a gene: 4. In germline, CDR1 is MNHEY, CDR2 SMNVEV (reference sequence). This CDR3 contains 15 residues. The data were produced by immunoSEQ multiplex PCR, yet TCRdb's version contains in-frame clones alone and is incomplete. The sample has 140,000 to 150,000 clones, about four fifths seen once; the top ten hold 3.5%. The rearrangement links TRBV27 to TRBJ2-1, with 14 bases lining up with TRBD2. This receptor was taken from a man aged 70-80 years who had recovered from COVID-19. What was sequenced was peripheral blood. Here the CDR3 reads CASSGLAGGGNEQFF. CDR3 DNA sequence: TGTGCCAGCAGTGGACTAGCGGGAGGTGGGAATGAGCAGTTCTTC.